One sample yielded the 20 T cell receptor beta chains listed below, sequenced in a study of T cell responses to AZD1222 COVID-19 vaccine. TCRdb's copy holds only in-frame clones and misses some; the assay was immunoSEQ multiplex PCR. The data hold tens of thousands of clones, with approximately 86% observed a single time. Sequencing used peripheral blood, obtained on day 0 of AZD1222 vaccination. The receptors stem from an adult in good health.

V and J are TRBV13 and TRBJ1-2, with no clear D. CDR1 and CDR2 from the germline V gene are PRHDT and FYEKMQ (reference sequence). The CDR3 totals 12 residues. Trimming stripped 5 bases from V and 6 bases from J, with 10 bases between. CDR3 nucleotides: TGTGCCAGCAGCCGGAGGGTGGATGGCTACACCTTC. It yields the protein CASSRRVDGYTF. Drawing the rest from reference TRBV13 and TRBJ1-2, the complete variable domain is AAGVIQSPRHLIKEKRETATLKCYPIPRHDTVYWYQQGPGQDPQFLISFYEKMQSDKGSIPDRFSAQQFSDYHSELNMSSLELGDSALYFCASSRRVDGYTFGSGTRLTVV.

The rearrangement joins TRBV21-1 to TRBJ2-2. TRBV21-1 is marked as a pseudogene. This CDR3 is built from 17 residues. The CDR3 loop reads CASSKDKRGDHTGELFF. The DNA for the CDR3 is TGTGCCAGCAGCAAAGATAAGAGGGGCGACCACACCGGGGAGCTGTTTTTT.

About this clone: The sample contains more than one DNA sequence encoding this CDR3. This sequence joins TRBV27 and TRBJ2-5, with D perhaps matching TRBD1 or TRBD2 (6 bases each). V was pared by 5 bases and J by 0 bases, with 13 bases between. CDR1 is MNHEY and CDR2 is SMNVEV in the germline V gene (reference sequence). The CDR3 runs 15 residues. For the CDR3, the DNA is TGTGCCAGCAGTCTAAGGAGGGGGTACCAAGAGACCCAGTACTTC. Amino acids: CASSLRRGYQETQYF.

The chain is built from TRBV2 and TRBJ1-6; tentatively, D is TRBD1 (5 bases). Germline V gene sequence: CDR1 SNHLY, CDR2 FYNNEI. CDR3 size: 14 residues. V was shortened by 8 bases and J by 5 bases, with 13 bases between the two germline ends. CDR3 residues: CASRQTANNSPLHF. For the CDR3, the DNA is TGTGCCAGCCGCCAGACAGCAAATAATTCACCCCTCCACTTT.

The rearrangement joins TRBV2 to TRBJ2-1, with 8 bases fitting TRBD2. Trimming cost V 8 bases and J 9 bases; bases outside gene matches: 12. This CDR3 is 14 amino acids long. Germline loops: CDR1 SNHLY, CDR2 FYNNEI. This CDR3 is CASGQTGGPGEQFF. As DNA, the CDR3 is TGTGCCAGCGGCCAAACGGGAGGGCCTGGTGAGCAGTTCTTC.

The chain carries TRBV19 and TRBJ1-6, with a tentative D call TRBD1 (6 bases). The CDR3 length is 13 residues. Trimming took off 5 bases at V and 8 bases at J, with 10 bases between the two ends. CDR1 and CDR2 from the germline V gene are LNHDA and SQIVND (reference sequence). Here the CDR3 reads CASSPGAYSPLHF. CDR3 sequence (DNA): TGTGCCAGTAGTCCGGGGGCATATTCACCCCTCCACTTT.

The chain employs TRBV29-1 and TRBJ2-3; a possible D gene is TRBD2 (6 bases). The CDR3 contains 13 residues. Germline V lookup: CDR1 SQVTM, CDR2 ANQGSEA. V lost 3 bases to trimming and J lost 6 bases, with 13 bases between them. The CDR3, as DNA: TGCAGCGTTGACGGGACTCCTAGGGATACGCAGTATTTT. This encodes CSVDGTPRDTQYF.

This clone was observed a single time. The chain couples TRBV4-1 to TRBJ1-6, with 9 bases matching TRBD1. Germline assignment: CDR1 MGHRA and CDR2 YSYEKL. The CDR3 contains 16 residues. With V trimmed by 1 base and J by 10 bases, 8 bases remained unmatched. The CDR3 loop is CASSQGGTGRGSPLHF. The DNA for the CDR3 is TGCGCCAGCAGCCAAGGGGGGACAGGGCGAGGATCACCCCTCCACTTT.

The V and J genes are TRBV10-3 and TRBJ1-2; D may be TRBD1 (5 bases). Trimming removed 3 bases from V and 5 bases from J, with 10 bases in between. The CDR3 runs to 13 residues. Germline V lookup: CDR1 ENHRY, CDR2 SYGVKD. As DNA, the CDR3 is TGTGCCATCAGTGAAGTGGAGGGGTATGGCTACACCTTC. It specifies CAISEVEGYGYTF.

In this sample, this clone turned up once. The chain employs TRBV5-1 and TRBJ2-7; 7 bases line up with TRBD1. Per germline, CDR1 SGHRS and CDR2 YFSETQ. The length of the CDR3 is 14 residues. With 0 bases clipped from V and 5 bases from J, the junction kept 5 bases outside the gene matches. This CDR3 is CASSLDPTGDEQYF. DNA of the CDR3: TGCGCCAGCAGCTTGGATCCTACAGGGGACGAGCAGTACTTC.

The chain combines TRBV7-3 with TRBJ2-7; weak D call: TRBD2 (6 bases). Germline CDR1 is SGHTA and CDR2 is FQGTGA. The CDR3 loop spans 18 amino acids. V dropped 4 bases and J dropped 0 bases, with 22 bases sitting between them. The CDR3 DNA sequence: TGTGCCAGCAGCTCCGGACCGGAGGGTTTGGTTCGCTCCTACGAGCAGTACTTC. It specifies CASSSGPEGLVRSYEQYF.

The V call is TRBV10-3, the J call TRBJ2-7, with 9 bases matching TRBD1. The length of the CDR3 is 16 residues. The J segment lost 2 bases and the V segment lost 2 bases, leaving 7 bases of the junction unmatched. Per germline, CDR1 ENHRY and CDR2 SYGVKD. The CDR3 bases are TGTGCCATCAGTGAGGTAAAGACAGGGGGTACCTACGAGCAGTACTTC. Protein: CAISEVKTGGTYEQYF.

The genes are TRBV3-1 (or the pseudogene TRBV3-2) and TRBJ1-1; TRBD1 agrees at 9 bases. V shed 0 bases, J shed 5 bases, and the junction held 7 bases outside the gene matches. The CDR3 runs to 16 residues. Germline lookup yields CDR1 LGHDT and CDR2 YNNKEL (reference sequence). CDR3 DNA: TGTGCCAGCAGCCAAGAGGGACAGGGATGGGGTACTGAAGCTTTCTTT. As protein: CASSQEGQGWGTEAFF.

This clone was picked up a small number of times. The chain carries TRBV6-2 or TRBV6-3 and TRBJ2-6; tentatively, D is TRBD2 (5 bases). Trimming stripped 6 bases from V and 3 bases from J, with 9 bases between. Germline V lookup: CDR1 MNHEY, CDR2 SVGEGT. The CDR3 loop spans 14 amino acids. CDR3 DNA sequence: TGTGCCAGCAGCCGGGATAGTGGGGCCAACGTCCTGACTTTC. Translating gives CASSRDSGANVLTF.

A word on this clone: Its ends do not fully match the called genes, so a read error is possible. V usage is TRBV6-5 and J usage is TRBJ1-2; D perhaps matches TRBD1 (5 bases). This CDR3 has 14 residues. The germline V gene encodes CDR1 MNHEY and CDR2 SVGAGI. The CDR3 region has the DNA TGTGCCAACAGTTACTCCGAGGACATATATGGCTACACCTTC. Its translation: CANSYSEDIYGYTF.

V usage is TRBV27 and J usage is TRBJ1-4; D is possibly TRBD1 (5 bases). The V end lost 3 bases, the J end lost 8 bases, and 31 bases lay between the germline ends. This CDR3 contains 20 residues. Germline CDR1 is MNHEY and CDR2 is SMNVEV (reference sequence). CDR3 DNA sequence: TGTGCCAGCAGTTTTCTAGCGCCCAGTCCCATTCAGGGTCTGCGGGAAAAACTGTTTTTT. Its protein product is CASSFLAPSPIQGLREKLFF. The full variable domain, rest sourced from reference TRBV27 and TRBJ1-4, is EAQVTQNPRYLITVTGKKLTVTCSQNMNHEYMSWYRQDPGLGLRQIYYSMNVEVTDKGDVPEGYKVSRKEKRNFPLILESPSPNQTSLYFCASSFLAPSPIQGLREKLFFGSGTQLSVL.

In its sample, this clone was seen once. This rearrangement joins TRBV28 to TRBJ2-1; D unresolved. The CDR3 extends over 11 amino acids. CDR1 and CDR2 from the germline V gene are MDHEN and SYDVKM. The germline V and J ends were trimmed by 6 bases and 8 bases, with 8 bases remaining between them. The CDR3 DNA follows: TGTGCCAGCAGCCCCGGATATGAGCAGTTCTTC. It specifies CASSPGYEQFF.

The chain carries TRBV7-9 and TRBJ2-3; D not resolved. V was cut by 1 base and J by 3 bases, with 8 bases left in between. This CDR3 region has 14 residues. CDR1 SEHNR and CDR2 FQNEAQ come from the germline V gene (reference sequence). CDR3 DNA: TGTGCCAGCAGCTTAGAGGGCCTAACAGATACGCAGTATTTT. The encoded protein is CASSLEGLTDTQYF.

The chain joins TRBV21-1 to TRBJ2-3. TRBV21-1 has pseudogene status. The CDR3 is 15 amino acids. CDR3 amino acids: CASSAPGVSTDTQYF. In nucleotides, the CDR3 is TGTGCCAGCAGCGCACCTGGGGTCTCCACAGATACGCAGTATTTT.

The chain is built from TRBV7-2 and TRBJ1-1; perhaps TRBD1 as D (6 bases). V lost 5 bases and J 6 bases, leaving 13 bases between the germline ends. This CDR3 has 13 residues. Looked up from germline, CDR1 is SGHTA and CDR2 is FQGNSA. CDR3 sequence: CASSPREGAEAFF. CDR3 nucleotide sequence: TGTGCCAGCAGCCCCCGGGAGGGGGCTGAAGCTTTCTTT.